The present T cell receptor beta chain was sequenced within a study of TIL therapy for anti-PD-1-resistant metastatic lung cancer. The germline V gene has CDR1 ENHRY and CDR2 SYGVKD. This CDR3 has 15 residues. The V end lost 0 bases, the J end lost 5 bases, and 13 bases lay between the germline ends. This sample's time point: pre-treatment sample, taken before nivolumab and TIL therapy. Tumor tissue came from excised metastases, mostly pleural nodules or supraclavicular lymph nodes. The libraries were made with immunoSEQ v3. The data were produced by immunoSEQ multiplex PCR, yet TCRdb's version contains in-frame clones alone and is incomplete. Among approximately 12,000 clones listed, approximately 52% were seen once. This clone was observed a handful of times.

This receptor was taken from a person aged 25 to 80 with non-small cell lung cancer. The specimen comprised tumor tissue, sampled at baseline. The V gene is TRBV10-3, the J gene TRBJ1-1; the D gene is possibly TRBD1 (5 bases). CDR3 sequence reads: CAISESTPEGTEAFF. The CDR3 DNA reads TGTGCCATCAGTGAGTCGACCCCGGAGGGGACTGAAGCTTTCTTT.